The 32 T cell receptor beta chains below all came from one sample that was sequenced in a study of blood T cell repertoires in COVID-19. Using immunoSEQ multiplex PCR, the repertoire was profiled, and TCRdb retains in-frame clones only, with some absent. The table shows roughly 88,000 clones, with around 80% occurring only once. The specimen was peripheral blood. Receptors originate from a woman at least 80 years old with acute or convalescent COVID-19.

This clone was seen a handful of times. The chain joins TRBV12-3 or TRBV12-4 to TRBJ1-1; maybe TRBD1 (6 bases). CDR3 size: 12 residues. V dropped 3 bases and J dropped 9 bases, with 11 bases sitting between them. The CDR3 loop reads CASSFIQGQAFF. The CDR3 DNA reads TGTGCCAGCAGTTTTATACAGGGTCAAGCTTTCTTT.

This clone was counted between two and nine times. The chain recombines TRBV10-3 with TRBJ2-7; a possible D gene is TRBD1 (6 bases). V lost 7 bases, J lost 1 base, and 14 bases lay in between. This CDR3 is 14 amino acids long. CDR1 is ENHRY and CDR2 is SYGVKD in the germline V gene. CDR3 region: CAITHEDRSYEQYF. Written as DNA, the CDR3 is TGTGCCATCACTCATGAGGACAGATCCTACGAGCAGTACTTC.

This sequence joins TRBV10-1 and TRBJ1-1; the match to TRBD1 covers 9 bases. This CDR3 is built from 17 residues. Germline V gene data show CDR1 as WNHNN and CDR2 as SYGVQD (reference sequence). V trimming: 2 bases; J trimming: 0 bases; junction bases outside the gene matches: 7. In DNA form, the CDR3 reads TGCGCCAGCAGTGAGGACCCCGGGACAGGGTTGAACACTGAAGCTTTCTTT. Its translation is CASSEDPGTGLNTEAFF.

The rearrangement links TRBV19 to TRBJ1-2; 10 bases match TRBD1. CDR1 is LNHDA and CDR2 is SQIVND in the germline V gene (reference sequence). After removal of 4 bases from V and 8 bases from J, the junction contained 7 bases not matched to a gene. This CDR3 spans 14 amino acids. In DNA, the CDR3 is TGTGCCAGTAGTAAGGACAGGGGGATCCGAGGCTACACCTTC. This gives the protein CASSKDRGIRGYTF.

The chain joins TRBV28 to TRBJ2-7; 7 bases are shared with TRBD2. Germline V CDR1 and CDR2: MDHEN, SYDVKM. This CDR3 has 13 amino acids. Trimming cost V 3 bases and J 3 bases; bases outside gene matches: 2. This CDR3 reads CASSFGGGYEQYF. The CDR3 DNA is TGTGCCAGCAGTTTTGGGGGGGGCTACGAGCAGTACTTC.

The chain uses TRBV24-1 and TRBJ2-6, with D possibly TRBD1 on 5 matching bases. The CDR3 contains 16 residues. V lost 0 bases to trimming and J lost 2 bases, with 7 bases between them. Germline V gene lookup returns CDR1 KGHDR and CDR2 SFDVKD. Written as DNA, the CDR3 is TGTGCCACCAGTGATTTGCAGGGTACTGGGGCCAACGTCCTGACTTTC. It encodes CATSDLQGTGANVLTF.

CDR3 sequence reads: CASSLPSSYEQYF. CDR3 sequence (DNA): TGTGCCAGCAGCTTGCCCAGCTCCTACGAGCAGTACTTC. V is TRBV5-4 and J is TRBJ2-7; D is undetermined. The V end was cut by 1 base, the J end by 0 bases, with 5 bases between. CDR1 and CDR2 from the germline V gene are SGHNT and YYREEE (reference sequence). The CDR3 totals 13 residues.

This chain uses TRBV6-5 with TRBJ2-7; TRBD1 matches at 7 bases. The CDR3 is 14 residues long. Germline CDR1 reads MNHEY; CDR2 reads SVGAGI. V trimming: 5 bases; J trimming: 1 base; junction bases outside the gene matches: 5. The CDR3 reads CASSTRDRSYEQYF. CDR3 DNA sequence: TGTGCCAGCAGTACACGGGACAGATCCTACGAGCAGTACTTC.

The V call is TRBV9, the J call TRBJ2-2; D ambiguous. V gave up 1 base and J gave up 3 bases, with 7 bases separating them. Germline loops: CDR1 SGDLS, CDR2 YYNGEE. CDR3 size: 14 residues. CDR3 protein: CASSVTPDTGELFF. DNA of the CDR3: TGTGCCAGCAGCGTAACTCCCGACACCGGGGAGCTGTTTTTT.

The genes are TRBV29-1 and TRBJ1-1; D is possibly TRBD1 (5 bases). The CDR3 is made up of 17 amino acids. The V gene's germline CDR1 is SQVTM and CDR2 ANQGSEA. V was pared by 2 bases and J by 0 bases, with 19 bases between. The CDR3, as DNA: TGCAGCGTTGAACAGGCCAGACAGCGCAGGGTGAACACTGAAGCTTTCTTT. Protein product: CSVEQARQRRVNTEAFF.

The rearrangement joins TRBV5-1 to TRBJ2-2, with TRBD2 matching over 11 bases. Germline CDR1 reads SGHRS; CDR2 reads YFSETQ. The CDR3 has 16 amino acids. The ends lost 2 bases at V and 4 bases at J; junction bases unmatched: 4. This chain's CDR3 is CASSLLGTSGTGELFF. In nucleotides, the CDR3 is TGCGCCAGCAGCTTACTCGGGACTAGCGGCACCGGGGAGCTGTTTTTT. Drawing the rest from reference TRBV5-1 and TRBJ2-2, the complete variable domain is KAGVTQTPRYLIKTRGQQVTLSCSPISGHRSVSWYQQTPGQGLQFLFEYFSETQRNKGNFPGRFSGRQFSNSRSEMNVSTLELGDSALYLCASSLLGTSGTGELFFGEGSRLTVL.

The chain links TRBV7-9 to TRBJ2-3, with 15 positions matching TRBD2. Germline loops: CDR1 SEHNR, CDR2 FQNEAQ (reference sequence). After removal of 3 bases from V and 1 base from J, the junction contained 8 bases not matched to a gene. The length of the CDR3 is 19 residues. CDR3 in amino acids: CASSFQPGLAGGGTDTQYF. The CDR3 nucleotides are TGTGCCAGCAGCTTCCAGCCGGGACTAGCGGGGGGAGGCACAGATACGCAGTATTTT.

The rearrangement links TRBV5-1 to TRBJ2-4; 8 bases align to TRBD2. V lost 2 bases to trimming and J lost 1 base; unmatched junction nucleotides: 2. CDR1 and CDR2 (germline): SGHRS, YFSETQ. The CDR3 spans 15 residues. CDR3 DNA: TGCGCCAGCAGCTTCGGGGGGGCGGCCAAAAACATTCAGTACTTC. Translating it yields CASSFGGAAKNIQYF.

The rearrangement uses TRBV27 and TRBJ1-5; possible D gene TRBD1, 6 bases. This CDR3 has 16 residues. CDR1 is MNHEY, CDR2 SMNVEV, per germline (reference sequence). The ends were cut back, 2 bases at V and 2 bases at J, with 13 bases in the middle. CDR3 coding DNA: TGTGCCAGCAGTTTAGGAGGAAGGACAGGCAATCAGCCCCAGCATTTT. It translates to CASSLGGRTGNQPQHF.

This clone has a handful of counts. CDR3 amino acids: CASSLTGHYSGNTIYF. The CDR3 nucleotides read TGTGCCAGTAGTTTGACAGGGCACTACTCTGGAAACACCATATATTTT. The chain employs TRBV19 and TRBJ1-3; 7 positions match TRBD1. The germline V gene encodes CDR1 LNHDA and CDR2 SQIVND (reference sequence). V shed 5 bases, J shed 0 bases, and the junction held 7 bases outside the gene matches. This CDR3 has 16 amino acids. The full variable domain, in which reference TRBV19 and TRBJ1-3 provide the parts outside the CDR3, is DGGITQSPKYLFRKEGQNVTLSCEQNLNHDAMYWYRQDPGQGLRLIYYSQIVNDFQKGDIAEGYSVSREKKESFPLTVTSAQKNPTAFYLCASSLTGHYSGNTIYFGEGSWLTVV.

The chain carries TRBV6-5 and TRBJ1-2; the match to TRBD1 covers 9 bases. The germline gives CDR1 MNHEY, CDR2 SVGAGI. Trimming at V came to 6 bases and at J to 5 bases, leaving 7 bases not matched to a gene. The CDR3 totals 14 residues. The CDR3: CASRPTGGAYGYTF. The CDR3, as DNA: TGTGCCAGCAGACCTACAGGGGGCGCTTATGGCTACACCTTC.

This clone was counted only a few times. V is TRBV5-4 and J is TRBJ2-1; maybe TRBD2 (5 bases). Germline V lookup: CDR1 SGHNT, CDR2 YYREEE (reference sequence). Trimming pared 10 bases from V and 7 bases from J, leaving 18 bases between. The CDR3 runs 13 residues. The CDR3: CASAAAARNEQFF. The CDR3 region has the DNA TGTGCCTCCGCGGCAGCGGCGAGGAATGAGCAGTTCTTC. The variable domain in full, completed from reference TRBV5-4 and TRBJ2-1, reads ETGVTQSPTHLIKTRGQQVTLRCSSQSGHNTVSWYQQALGQGPQFIFQYYREEENGRGNFPPRFSGLQFPNYSSELNVNALELDDSALYLCASAAAARNEQFFGPGTRLTVL.

The CDR3 loop is CASSLGLAGEETQYF. Here the CDR3 DNA reads TGCGCCAGCAGCCTCGGACTAGCGGGAGAAGAGACCCAGTACTTC. This sequence joins TRBV10-1 and TRBJ2-5; 13 bases agree with TRBD2. The J segment lost 3 bases and the V segment lost 6 bases, leaving 4 bases of the junction unmatched. CDR1 WNHNN and CDR2 SYGVQD come from the germline V gene (reference sequence). The CDR3 loop spans 15 amino acids.

J is TRBJ1-2 and V is TRBV7-2; 10 nucleotides match TRBD1. After removal of 5 bases from V and 1 base from J, the junction contained 1 base not matched to a gene. The CDR3 sequence is 14 residues long. CDR1 is SGHTA and CDR2 is FQGNSA in the germline V gene. Written as DNA, the CDR3 is TGTGCCAGCAGCCGGGACAGGGGTAACTATGGCTACACCTTC. Translated: CASSRDRGNYGYTF.

The rearrangement links TRBV5-4 to TRBJ2-7; 9 positions match TRBD1. CDR1 is SGHNT, CDR2 YYREEE, per germline (reference sequence). V lost 3 bases, J lost 3 bases, and 4 bases stayed unmatched. The CDR3 covers 14 residues. Here the CDR3 reads CASSWPGQGYEQYF. The DNA for the CDR3 is TGTGCCAGCAGCTGGCCGGGACAGGGCTACGAGCAGTACTTC.

This chain connects TRBV5-1 to TRBJ2-3; TRBD2 aligns across 15 bases. The V gene end was trimmed by 0 bases and the J gene end by 3 bases; junction bases not matched to a gene: 8. The CDR3 runs to 19 residues. Germline V gene lookup returns CDR1 SGHRS and CDR2 YFSETQ. CDR3 sequence: CASSLVRTSGGAKTDTQYF. CDR3 nucleotides: TGCGCCAGCAGCTTGGTTCGGACTAGCGGGGGGGCCAAAACAGATACGCAGTATTTT.

V is TRBV4-3 and J is TRBJ1-5; D not certain. The CDR3 is 14 amino acids. The germline CDR1 and CDR2 sequences are LGHNA and YSLEER. V lost 1 base, J lost 0 bases, and 4 bases lay in between. The CDR3 protein is CASSQAHSNQPQHF. The CDR3 DNA follows: TGCGCCAGCAGCCAAGCCCATAGCAATCAGCCCCAGCATTTT.

This chain links TRBV10-3 with TRBJ2-5; 14 nucleotides agree with TRBD2. Germline CDR1 ENHRY, CDR2 SYGVKD. The CDR3 sequence is 15 residues long. V shed 4 bases, J shed 5 bases, and the junction held 3 bases outside the gene matches. In DNA, the CDR3 is TGTGCCATCAGTGCGCGACTAGCGGGGGGGGAGACCCAGTACTTC. This sequence encodes CAISARLAGGETQYF.

About this clone itself: This sample includes further DNA sequences coding for the same CDR3. The rearrangement joins TRBV19 to TRBJ1-1, with D perhaps TRBD1 (6 bases). This CDR3 spans 13 amino acids. The ends were cut back, 3 bases at V and 7 bases at J, with 12 bases in the middle. Germline lookup yields CDR1 LNHDA and CDR2 SQIVND (reference sequence). CDR3 region: CASSIRQGSEAFF. In DNA form, the CDR3 reads TGTGCCAGTAGTATTCGGCAGGGGAGTGAAGCTTTCTTT.

The gene calls are TRBV7-2 and TRBJ2-1; D is perhaps TRBD1 (6 bases). This CDR3 is 16 amino acids long. V was cut by 5 bases and J by 12 bases, with 26 bases left in between. Germline V gives CDR1 SGHTA, CDR2 FQGNSA. CDR3 sequence reads: CASSPERQAPRWVQFF. CDR3 nucleotide sequence: TGTGCCAGCAGCCCCGAGAGACAGGCCCCCCGGTGGGTGCAGTTCTTC.

The chain has TRBV28 and TRBJ1-2, with 7 bases matching TRBD1. From germline, CDR1 is MDHEN and CDR2 SYDVKM. CDR3 length equals 15 residues. V lost 4 bases to trimming and J lost 5 bases; unmatched junction nucleotides: 10. CDR3 coding DNA: TGTGCCAGCAGTTACGGTCCGACAGGGCCTTATGGCTACACCTTC. It specifies CASSYGPTGPYGYTF.

The rearrangement links TRBV30 to TRBJ1-2, with 9 bases lining up with TRBD1. Germline V lookup: CDR1 GTSNPN, CDR2 SVGIG (reference sequence). The CDR3 has 13 amino acids. After removal of 2 bases from V and 6 bases from J, the junction contained 4 bases not matched to a gene. The CDR3 DNA sequence: TGTGCCTGGAGTCACGGGACAGGGAATGGCTACACCTTC. Residues: CAWSHGTGNGYTF.

V gene TRBV11-2 combines with J gene TRBJ2-6; D may be TRBD2 (5 bases). Trimming took off 5 bases at V and 1 base at J, with 12 bases between the two ends. The CDR3 contains 16 residues. Germline V gives CDR1 SGHAT, CDR2 FQNNGV. The chain's CDR3 is CASSPRGQSGANVLTF. DNA of the CDR3: TGTGCCAGCAGCCCAAGAGGGCAGTCTGGGGCCAACGTCCTGACTTTC. Filled out from reference TRBV11-2 and TRBJ2-6, the complete variable domain reads EAGVAQSPRYKIIEKRQSVAFWCNPISGHATLYWYQQILGQGPKLLIQFQNNGVVDDSQLPKDRFSAERLKGVDSTLKIQPAKLEDSAVYLCASSPRGQSGANVLTFGAGSRLTVL.

The J gene is TRBJ1-3, the V gene TRBV7-3; D call uncertain. This CDR3 is 14 amino acids long. With 5 bases removed from V and 2 bases from J, the gap between germline ends came to 10 bases. The germline V gene encodes CDR1 SGHTA and CDR2 FQGTGA. The CDR3 DNA sequence: TGTGCCAGCAGCCCGGCGGGTACTGGAAACACCATATATTTT. Protein: CASSPAGTGNTIYF.

Sample share makes this clone medium-sized. This chain uses TRBV28 with TRBJ1-3, with a tentative D call TRBD1 (6 bases). Germline V gene lookup returns CDR1 MDHEN and CDR2 SYDVKM. Between the trimmed V and J ends, which lost 1 base and 4 bases, there was a span of 11 bases. This CDR3 is built from 15 residues. The CDR3 region is CASSLYGGLGNTIYF. The CDR3 bases are TGTGCCAGCAGTTTATACGGGGGGCTGGGAAACACCATATATTTT.

The rearrangement joins TRBV7-3 to TRBJ2-1; the D gene is possibly TRBD2 (6 bases). This CDR3 has 15 residues. In germline, CDR1 is SGHTA, CDR2 FQGTGA. Trimming pared 5 bases from V and 3 bases from J, leaving 14 bases between. CDR3 loop: CASSRETGSYNEQFF. CDR3 bases: TGTGCCAGCAGCCGCGAGACCGGGAGCTACAATGAGCAGTTCTTC.

The V and J genes are TRBV6-2 or TRBV6-3 and TRBJ1-1, with 8 bases lining up with TRBD1. Germline trimming cut 4 bases from V and 0 bases from J; bases unmatched to any gene: 7. Germline values: CDR1 MNHEY, CDR2 SVGEGT. This CDR3 region has 16 residues. For the CDR3, the DNA is TGTGCCAGCAGTTTGGCAGGGGGCCTTTTGAACACTGAAGCTTTCTTT. It yields the protein CASSLAGGLLNTEAFF.